The 15 T cell receptor beta chains below all came from one sample that was sequenced in a study of cytomegalovirus exposure and HLA in healthy donors. PCR involved 60 Vbeta and 13 Jbeta primers. The assay was immunoSEQ multiplex PCR, and TCRdb's table has in-frame clones only and misses some. The top ten clones hold 1% of a sample with about 170,000 clones, around 84% of them seen once. The sample taken for sequencing was PBMCs. The receptors derive from a boy between 2 and 15 years old in good health and CMV-seronegative.

The V and J genes are TRBV5-4 and TRBJ1-2; D might be TRBD1 (5 bases). Germline V gene lookup returns CDR1 SGHNT and CDR2 YYREEE (reference sequence). V shed 4 bases and J shed 7 bases, with 17 bases lying between them. The CDR3 is 14 amino acids. The CDR3 nucleotides are TGTGCCAGCAGCGGGGAAACAGGTCGTGGTGGCTACACCTTC. It codes for CASSGETGRGGYTF.

In regard to this clone: One junction end does not reproduce the germline sequence, and a read error may be involved. The chain recombines TRBV7-9 with TRBJ2-5; possible D gene TRBD1, 5 bases. The CDR3 consists of 14 residues. Germline V gene lookup returns CDR1 SEHNR and CDR2 FQNEAQ (reference sequence). The DNA of the CDR3 is TGTTCCAGCAGCCACGACAGAAAACAAGAGACCCAGTACTTC. It specifies CSSSHDRKQETQYF.

The V call is TRBV5-1, the J call TRBJ2-1; D is unresolved. Germline CDR1 SGHRS, CDR2 YFSETQ. The CDR3 covers 14 residues. V was cut by 0 bases and J by 4 bases, with 8 bases left in between. In DNA, the CDR3 is TGCGCCAGCAGCTTGGGTTCGGAGTACAATGAGCAGTTCTTC. Translating gives CASSLGSEYNEQFF.

The V and J genes are TRBV2 and TRBJ1-4, with 7 nucleotides matching TRBD1. The CDR3 is made up of 15 amino acids. The ends lost 6 bases at V and 5 bases at J; junction bases unmatched: 9. CDR1 SNHLY and CDR2 FYNNEI come from the germline V gene. The CDR3 spells CASRSRDSRNEKLFF. CDR3 bases: TGTGCCAGCAGGTCACGGGACAGTCGGAATGAAAAACTGTTTTTT.

This chain links TRBV28 with TRBJ1-1, with D perhaps matching TRBD1 (6 bases). Germline CDR1 MDHEN, CDR2 SYDVKM. V dropped 6 bases and J dropped 10 bases, with 15 bases sitting between them. CDR3 length: 12 amino acids. The CDR3 is CASSGGGRGAFF. CDR3 DNA: TGTGCCAGCAGCGGGGGGGGCAGGGGAGCTTTCTTT.

This clone was seen more than once but under ten times. Other DNA sequences of this sample code for an identical CDR3. The CDR3 reads CASSRLAGTDTQYF. The CDR3 DNA follows: TGTGCCAGCAGCCGCCTAGCGGGCACAGATACGCAGTATTTT. V usage is TRBV6-1 and J usage is TRBJ2-3, with 7 bases fitting TRBD2. The junction had 4 bases not matched to a gene; V was cut back by 6 bases and J by 1 base. Germline CDR1 is MNHNS and CDR2 is SASEGT. This CDR3 has 14 amino acids.

The chain uses TRBV5-4 and TRBJ2-7; the match to TRBD2 covers 12 bases. V was clipped by 5 bases and J by 3 bases; unmatched bases: 0. This CDR3 spans 13 amino acids. CDR1 and CDR2 (germline): SGHNT, YYREEE (reference sequence). The CDR3 DNA reads as TGTGCCAGCAGGACTAGCGGGAGCTACGAGCAGTACTTC. It specifies CASRTSGSYEQYF.

The V gene is TRBV4-2, the J gene TRBJ1-5; D gene unclear. CDR1 is LGHNA and CDR2 is YNFKEQ in the germline V gene. With 0 bases removed from V and 5 bases from J, the gap between germline ends came to 5 bases. The CDR3 spans 13 residues. The CDR3 nucleotides are TGTGCCAGCAGCCAAGATCGAGATCAGCCCCAGCATTTT. Residues: CASSQDRDQPQHF.

The rearrangement joins TRBV28 to TRBJ2-7, with TRBD2 identical over 9 bases. J was trimmed by 5 bases and V by 2 bases; bases with no gene match: 7. The CDR3 is 15 amino acids. Germline V CDR1 and CDR2: MDHEN, SYDVKM. The CDR3 protein is CASSLLAGGPNEQYF. The CDR3 bases are TGTGCCAGCAGTTTACTCGCGGGAGGGCCGAACGAGCAGTACTTC. The full variable domain, rest sourced from reference TRBV28 and TRBJ2-7, is DVKVTQSSRYLVKRTGEKVFLECVQDMDHENMFWYRQDPGLGLRLIYFSYDVKMKEKGDIPEGYSVSREKKERFSLILESASTNQTSMYLCASSLLAGGPNEQYFGPGTRLTVT.

The rearrangement links TRBV27 to TRBJ1-1; D perhaps matches TRBD1 (6 bases). The CDR3 covers 15 residues. From germline, CDR1 is MNHEY and CDR2 SMNVEV (reference sequence). The V end was cut by 8 bases, the J end by 7 bases, with 23 bases between. The CDR3 DNA reads as TGTGCCAGCGATCCGGGTGGGGGCCCGGTGGGTGAAGCTTTCTTT. Residues: CASDPGGGPVGEAFF.

The J gene is TRBJ1-3, the V gene TRBV28; D remains unclear. V lost 5 bases and J 8 bases, leaving 19 bases between the germline ends. The CDR3 totals 15 residues. The germline gives CDR1 MDHEN, CDR2 SYDVKM. In DNA, the CDR3 is TGTGCCAGCAGTCCACCCAGGAGACCGGGAGACACCATATATTTT. Translation: CASSPPRRPGDTIYF.

J is TRBJ2-5 and V is TRBV5-4; D possibly corresponds to TRBD1 (5 bases). Trimming shortened V by 2 bases and J by 1 base, and 9 bases separated the two germline ends. This CDR3 region has 14 residues. CDR1 is SGHNT and CDR2 is YYREEE in the germline V gene (reference sequence). CDR3: CASSLGRVQETQYF. The CDR3 nucleotides read TGTGCCAGCAGCTTAGGCAGGGTCCAAGAGACCCAGTACTTC. The full variable domain, in which reference TRBV5-4 and TRBJ2-5 provide the parts outside the CDR3, is ETGVTQSPTHLIKTRGQQVTLRCSSQSGHNTVSWYQQALGQGPQFIFQYYREEENGRGNFPPRFSGLQFPNYSSELNVNALELDDSALYLCASSLGRVQETQYFGPGTRLLVL.

The rearrangement links TRBV19 to TRBJ1-5; no clear D gene. V lost 0 bases and J 3 bases, leaving 9 bases between the germline ends. Germline CDR1 is LNHDA and CDR2 is SQIVND (reference sequence). The CDR3 has 15 amino acids. The CDR3 DNA reads as TGTGCCAGTAGTATAGACGGAGGCGCCAATCAGCCCCAGCATTTT. Residues: CASSIDGGANQPQHF.

The chain combines TRBV7-9 with TRBJ2-7; 7 bases fit TRBD1. The junction had 9 bases not matched to a gene; V was cut back by 4 bases and J by 6 bases. The germline gives CDR1 SEHNR, CDR2 FQNEAQ (reference sequence). The CDR3 runs 14 residues. CDR3 amino acids: CASSYSDRFSEQYV. DNA of the CDR3: TGTGCCAGCAGCTACTCGGACAGGTTTTCCGAGCAGTACGTC.

The J gene is TRBJ1-1, the V gene TRBV27, with TRBD1 matching over 7 bases. Germline values: CDR1 MNHEY, CDR2 SMNVEV (reference sequence). The CDR3 is 14 amino acids. V gave up 3 bases and J gave up 3 bases; unmatched junction bases: 4. The CDR3 DNA reads TGTGCCAGCAGTTTTAAAGGGGGCCACACTGAAGCTTTCTTT. It encodes CASSFKGGHTEAFF.